Presented here are 16 T cell receptor beta chains from one specimen sequenced in a study of somatic mutations in cytotoxic T cells in rheumatoid arthritis. TCRdb keeps only in-frame clones here, not all; method: immunoSEQ multiplex PCR. The sample has 15,000 to 20,000 clones; around three quarters are singletons. Material for sequencing was CD8+ T cells sorted from blood. These receptors came from an adult with rheumatoid arthritis.

The chain is built from TRBV11-2 and TRBJ1-4; 7 nucleotides agree with TRBD1. The CDR3 runs 17 residues. Germline V gene data show CDR1 as SGHAT and CDR2 as FQNNGV. V trimming: 5 bases; J trimming: 0 bases; junction bases outside the gene matches: 9. CDR3 region: CASSRSRRGTTNEKLFF. The CDR3 nucleotides read TGTGCCAGCAGCCGCTCGCGCAGGGGGACAACTAATGAAAAACTGTTTTTT.

The V gene is TRBV7-9, the J gene TRBJ2-6; 7 positions agree with TRBD1. The germline CDR1 and CDR2 sequences are SEHNR and FQNEAQ (reference sequence). The V segment lost 3 bases and the J segment 0 bases; nucleotides outside the gene matches: 5. This CDR3 region has 17 residues. CDR3 nucleotides: TGTGCCAGCAGCTTGGGACAGAGAAGCTCTGGGGCCAACGTCCTGACTTTC. It codes for CASSLGQRSSGANVLTF.

The chain links TRBV7-9 to TRBJ2-5, with D possibly TRBD2 on 5 matching bases. Germline V gene lookup returns CDR1 SEHNR and CDR2 FQNEAQ (reference sequence). CDR3 size: 11 residues. The V end was cut by 5 bases, the J end by 4 bases, with 5 bases between. The CDR3 bases are TGTGCCAGCAGCAGCGGAGAGACCCAGTACTTC. It translates to CASSSGETQYF.

V usage is TRBV7-9 and J usage is TRBJ2-3; no reliable D call. There are 15 residues in the CDR3. Germline V CDR1 and CDR2: SEHNR, FQNEAQ (reference sequence). V was clipped by 5 bases and J by 0 bases, with 12 bases between them. The CDR3 DNA reads TGTGCCAGCAGCGCTACGAAGGATAGCACAGATACGCAGTATTTT. Amino acid sequence: CASSATKDSTDTQYF.

This clone was counted only a few times. This rearrangement joins TRBV7-8 to TRBJ1-5; 7 positions agree with TRBD1. This CDR3 contains 18 residues. After removal of 4 bases from V and 2 bases from J, the junction contained 14 bases not matched to a gene. Looked up from germline, CDR1 is SGHVS and CDR2 is FQNEAQ. DNA for the CDR3: TGTGCCAGCAGCTACACCACGACAGGGCTGAAGGGCAATCAGCCCCAGCATTTT. This gives the protein CASSYTTTGLKGNQPQHF.

This clone was counted between two and nine times. The chain recombines TRBV19 with TRBJ1-5, with D uncertain. The ends were cut back, 5 bases at V and 7 bases at J, with 12 bases in the middle. The germline CDR1 and CDR2 sequences are LNHDA and SQIVND (reference sequence). This CDR3 spans 13 amino acids. The CDR3 reads CASSASPGQPQHF. CDR3 in DNA: TGTGCCAGTAGTGCCTCCCCGGGGCAGCCCCAGCATTTT.

The sample holds one count of this clone. The chain's CDR3 is CASSLSRGAFGAAMDGYTF. The CDR3 DNA follows: TGTGCCAGCAGCTTATCCCGGGGGGCGTTCGGTGCGGCGATGGATGGCTACACCTTC. The chain is built from TRBV7-6 and TRBJ1-2; D is possibly TRBD1 (6 bases). CDR3 length equals 19 residues. Trimming took off 2 bases at V and 6 bases at J, with 28 bases between the two ends. Germline V gene lookup returns CDR1 SGHVS and CDR2 FNYEAQ.

In this sample, this clone is medium-sized. The rearrangement uses TRBV28 and TRBJ1-1, with D unresolved. This CDR3 comprises 14 residues. Trimming cost V 3 bases and J 4 bases, with 12 bases left between them. Germline CDR1 is MDHEN and CDR2 is SYDVKM. As DNA, the CDR3 is TGTGCCAGCAGTTTGATAGTCCTCGGCACTGAAGCTTTCTTT. It codes for CASSLIVLGTEAFF.

CDR3 loop: CASRTATGGFEPQHF. CDR3 in DNA: TGTGCCAGCAGGACAGCGACAGGGGGCTTCGAGCCCCAGCATTTT. This chain connects TRBV27 to TRBJ1-5; 10 positions match TRBD1. Germline CDR1 is MNHEY and CDR2 is SMNVEV (reference sequence). CDR3 length equals 15 residues. V dropped 6 bases and J dropped 8; count of bases not matched to a gene: 10.

This clone was seen a single time. V and J are TRBV28 and TRBJ2-3, with a tentative D call TRBD2 (6 bases). Germline CDR1 and CDR2: MDHEN and SYDVKM. The V end lost 3 bases, the J end lost 6 bases, and 13 bases lay between the germline ends. The CDR3 totals 14 residues. The CDR3 DNA is TGTGCCAGCAGTTTCATGACTAGGCGGGATACGCAGTATTTT. Residues: CASSFMTRRDTQYF. Drawing the rest from reference TRBV28 and TRBJ2-3, the complete variable domain is DVKVTQSSRYLVKRTGEKVFLECVQDMDHENMFWYRQDPGLGLRLIYFSYDVKMKEKGDIPEGYSVSREKKERFSLILESASTNQTSMYLCASSFMTRRDTQYFGPGTRLTVL.

This clone was observed a few times. This rearrangement joins TRBV6-4 to TRBJ2-7; TRBD1 aligns across 7 bases. The CDR3 sequence is 14 residues long. Germline assignment: CDR1 MRHNA and CDR2 SNTAGT. V was pared by 3 bases and J by 3 bases, with 5 bases of the junction left unmatched. The CDR3 region has the DNA TGTGCCAGCAGTGAAGAGGCAGGGGGCTACGAGCAGTACTTC. Translation: CASSEEAGGYEQYF.

The chain is built from TRBV30 and TRBJ2-2; D unresolved. This CDR3 has 13 residues. V was pared by 0 bases and J by 6 bases, with 8 bases between. CDR1 and CDR2 (germline): GTSNPN, SVGIG (reference sequence). The CDR3 is CAWSVLAAGELFF. The CDR3 DNA is TGTGCCTGGAGTGTACTCGCGGCCGGGGAGCTGTTTTTT.

This chain links TRBV14 with TRBJ2-7, with TRBD1 identical over 7 bases. The germline CDR1 and CDR2 sequences are SGHDN and FVKESK. V lost 4 bases to trimming and J lost 5 bases; unmatched junction nucleotides: 8. The CDR3 loop spans 14 amino acids. CDR3 region: CASSLQGWKHEQYF. The CDR3 DNA sequence: TGTGCCAGCAGCCTACAGGGGTGGAAACACGAGCAGTACTTC.

The genes are TRBV9 and TRBJ2-7; 9 bases line up with TRBD1. This CDR3 region has 14 residues. The V segment lost 5 bases and the J segment 4 bases; nucleotides outside the gene matches: 7. Germline loops: CDR1 SGDLS, CDR2 YYNGEE. CDR3 bases: TGTGCCAGCAGTCAGGACAGGGGAGGGTACGAGCAGTACTTC. It is translated as CASSQDRGGYEQYF. The complete variable domain, with remaining parts taken from reference TRBV9 and TRBJ2-7, reads DSGVTQTPKHLITATGQRVTLRCSPRSGDLSVYWYQQSLDQGLQFLIQYYNGEERAKGNILERFSAQQFPDLHSELNLSSLELGDSALYFCASSQDRGGYEQYFGPGTRLTVT.

This chain joins TRBV27 and TRBJ1-1, with TRBD1 identical over 7 bases. Losses at the gene ends were 5 bases for V and 4 bases for J; bases not matched to a gene: 7. CDR3 length: 14 residues. The germline V gene encodes CDR1 MNHEY and CDR2 SMNVEV (reference sequence). CDR3 DNA: TGTGCCAGCAGTCCAGGACAGGTTGCCACTGAAGCTTTCTTT. It encodes CASSPGQVATEAFF.

The chain employs TRBV5-1 and TRBJ1-1; D is unresolved. The CDR3 extends over 11 amino acids. Germline loops: CDR1 SGHRS, CDR2 YFSETQ. V gave up 5 bases and J gave up 6 bases, with 8 bases separating them. Here the CDR3 reads CASRGGAEAFF. As DNA, the CDR3 is TGCGCCAGCAGGGGAGGCGCTGAAGCTTTCTTT.